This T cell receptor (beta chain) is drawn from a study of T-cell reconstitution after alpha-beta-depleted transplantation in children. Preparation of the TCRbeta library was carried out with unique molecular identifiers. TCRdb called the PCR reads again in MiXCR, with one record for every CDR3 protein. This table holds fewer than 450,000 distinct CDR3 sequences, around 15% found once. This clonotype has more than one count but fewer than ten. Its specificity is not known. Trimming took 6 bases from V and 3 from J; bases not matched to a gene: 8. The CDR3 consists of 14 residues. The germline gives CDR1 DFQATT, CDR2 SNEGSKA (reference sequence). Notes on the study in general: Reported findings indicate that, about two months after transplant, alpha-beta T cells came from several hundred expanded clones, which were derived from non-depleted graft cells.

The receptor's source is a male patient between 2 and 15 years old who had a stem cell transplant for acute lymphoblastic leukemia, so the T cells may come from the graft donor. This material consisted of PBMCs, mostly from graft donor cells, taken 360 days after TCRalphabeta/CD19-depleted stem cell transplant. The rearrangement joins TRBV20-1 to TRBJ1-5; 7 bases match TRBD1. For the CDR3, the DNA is TGCAGTGCGACGAAGGGGGCGAACAATCAGCCCCAGCATTTT. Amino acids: CSATKGANNQPQHF.